Sequencing of this T cell receptor (beta chain) was carried out in a study of Ad26.COV2.S vaccination and SARS-CoV-2 variants. Study-wide findings and caveats: Those who received the vaccine showed greater spike-specific TCR breadth than those given placebo. Comparability of non-spike TCR breadth was observed across vaccine and placebo recipients. Analyses that measured TCR breadth and depth may have underestimated total T cell responses. The authors reported substantial breadth in spike-specific CD8+ and CD4+ T cell responses after vaccination.

CDR3 length equals 15 residues. Losses at the gene ends were 6 bases for V and 3 bases for J; bases not matched to a gene: 7. Germline CDR1 and CDR2: WSHSY and SAAADI. Data came from immunoSEQ multiplex PCR; TCRdb stores just in-frame clones and leaves some out. The sample contains about 100,000 clones, roughly 75% of which appear only once. As regards this clone: Its antigen is unknown.

The sample in question was peripheral blood, obtained after recovery from COVID-19. The chain recombines TRBV10-2 with TRBJ2-3; 9 nucleotides agree with TRBD2. This receptor was taken from a human donor who had recovered from COVID-19. CDR3 coding DNA: TGCGCCAGCAGAAGAGCGGGGGGCGGGACAGATACGCAGTATTTT. Protein sequence: CASRRAGGGTDTQYF.